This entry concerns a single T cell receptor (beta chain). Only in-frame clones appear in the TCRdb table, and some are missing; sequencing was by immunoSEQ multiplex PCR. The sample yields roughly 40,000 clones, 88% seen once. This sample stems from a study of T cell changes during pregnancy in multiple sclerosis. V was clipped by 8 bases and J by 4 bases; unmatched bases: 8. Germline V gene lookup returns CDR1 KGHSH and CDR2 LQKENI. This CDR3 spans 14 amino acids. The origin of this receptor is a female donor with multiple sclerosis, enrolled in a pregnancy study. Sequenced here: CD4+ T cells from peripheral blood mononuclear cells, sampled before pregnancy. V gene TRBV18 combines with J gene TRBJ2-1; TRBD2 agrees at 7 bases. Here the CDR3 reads CASRETSRYNEQFF. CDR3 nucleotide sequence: TGTGCCAGCCGAGAGACTAGCCGGTACAATGAGCAGTTCTTC.